A selection of T cell receptor beta chains follows, all from one sample in a study of cytotoxic CD8 clonotypes in ibrutinib-treated CLL. Produced via immunoSEQ multiplex PCR; TCRdb's table is partial and in-frame only. Among some 350,000 clones listed, roughly 67% were seen once. Source: PBMCs, taken after 36 months of ibrutinib treatment. Receptors originate from a human donor with chronic lymphocytic leukemia. CDR3s include the opening cysteine and the closing phenylalanine or tryptophan. The D gene is left open where the match is weak. The size entry is marked missing in some rows and otherwise reads once, few, many or a size class.

>.|TRBJ1-5|TRBV19|.
TGTGCCAGTAGTATATCGGGGAGGAGCAATCAGCCCCAGCATTTT
CASSISGRSNQPQHF
>.|TRBJ2-7|TRBV19|.
TGTGCCAGTAGTGAGGCCGGCTACGAGCAGTACTTC
CASSEAGYEQYF
>TRBD1|TRBJ1-2|TRBV7-9|few
TGTGCCAGCAGCCCGACAGGGGGCCGCTATGGCTACACCTTC
CASSPTGGRYGYTF
>.|TRBJ1-4|TRBV12-5|.
TGTGCTAGTGGGTTACAGGGAACTAATGAAAAACTGTTTTTT
CASGLQGTNEKLFF
>.|TRBJ2-5|TRBV5-4|.
TGTGCCAGCAGCTCCCCAAGAACCCTACAATACTTC
CASSSPRTLQYF
>TRBD2|TRBJ2-3|TRBV6-5|.
TGTGCCAGCAGCCACAGCTACGGGAGGGATACGCAGTATTTT
CASSHSYGRDTQYF
>.|TRBJ2-7|TRBV7-6|.
TGTGCCAGCAGCTCGGCCGCGTACGAGCAGTACTTC
CASSSAAYEQYF
>.|TRBJ2-2|TRBV19|.
TGTGCCAGTAGTATTGGTCCGGGGTCCCTGGAGCTGTTTTTT
CASSIGPGSLELFF
>.|TRBJ2-1|TRBV5-5|.
TGTGCCAGCAGCATCGGACCCGCCACGGAGCAGTTCTTC
CASSIGPATEQFF
>.|TRBJ1-5|TRBV11-2|few
TGTGCCAGCAGCTTACCCGGGCCGGGGCAGCCCCAGCATTTT
CASSLPGPGQPQHF
>.|TRBJ2-7|TRBV28|.
TGTGCCAGCAGTCCGGCGGGTGATGTTTACGAGCAGTACTTC
CASSPAGDVYEQYF
>TRBD1|TRBJ1-1|TRBV9|.
TGTGCCAGCAGCGTAGAGGGACAGGGGGCGCGGGGTACTGAAGCTTTCTTT
CASSVEGQGARGTEAFF
>.|TRBJ1-1|TRBV11-2|.
TGTGCCAGCAGCTTAGGGGGTTGGGACACTGAAGCTTTCTTT
CASSLGGWDTEAFF
>.|TRBJ2-7|TRBV6-5|.
TGTGCCAGCAGAGGGGGTTCCGAGCAGTACTTC
CASRGGSEQYF
>.|TRBJ1-2|TRBV13|few
TGTGCCAGCAGCTTAGGCCCCCCACTGAAAAACTATGGCTACACCTTC
CASSLGPPLKNYGYTF
>.|TRBJ2-3|TRBV5-1|few
TGCGCCAGCAGCTTGGGGACTAGCACAGATACGCAGTATTTT
CASSLGTSTDTQYF
>.|TRBJ1-1|TRBV7-2|.
TGTGCCAGCAGCTCTCAGGCAGATACCCCTGAAGCTTTCTTT
CASSSQADTPEAFF
>.|TRBJ2-7|TRBV15|.
TGTGCCACCAGCAGGGGACCGGCCTACGAGCAGTACTTC
CATSRGPAYEQYF
>.|TRBJ1-1|TRBV5-1|.
TGCGCCAGCACCCTGGGGGCGGACACTGAAGCTTTCTTT
CASTLGADTEAFF
>TRBD1|TRBJ1-2|TRBV28|once
TGTGCCAGCGGTCCGGGACAGGTGTTGGGTAACTATGGCTACACCTTC
CASGPGQVLGNYGYTF
>.|TRBJ2-5|TRBV6-5|.
TGTGCCAGCAGTTATATCCAGACGTACCAAGAGACCCAGTACTTC
CASSYIQTYQETQYF
>.|TRBJ2-7|TRBV10-2|.
TGCGCCAGCGGCAGGCAGGGGACGGGGTACGAGCAGTACTTC
CASGRQGTGYEQYF
>.|TRBJ2-1|TRBV13|.
TGTGCCAGCAGCTTGGGGGTAGCCTTCAATGAGCAGTTCTTC
CASSLGVAFNEQFF
>.|TRBJ2-3|TRBV14|few
TGTGCCAGCAGCCCAAGGACGACCAAGGGAGATACGCAGTATTTT
CASSPRTTKGDTQYF
>TRBD2|TRBJ2-5|TRBV2|.
TGTGCCAGCAGGCGGGGGGATTGGGGACGGGAGACCCAGTACTTC
CASRRGDWGRETQYF
>.|TRBJ2-3|TRBV6-6|few
TGTGCCAGCACATTCGGCGCCAGGGACACAGATACGCAGTATTTT
CASTFGARDTDTQYF
>.|TRBJ2-7|TRBV7-8|.
TGTGCCAGCAGCTTAGGAAGCCAGGGGTACGAGCAGTACTTC
CASSLGSQGYEQYF
>.|TRBJ2-3|TRBV29-1|.
TGCAGCGTTGAGATTAGCACAGATACGCAGTATTTT
CSVEISTDTQYF
>.|TRBJ2-5|TRBV10-3|once
TGTGCCATCAGTGGGTTGGAAGAGACCCAGTACTTC
CAISGLEETQYF
>.|TRBJ2-5|TRBV7-7|.
TGTGCCAGCAGCCGAAACGGTGGGGCCCAGTACTTC
CASSRNGGAQYF
>.|TRBJ2-7|TRBV29-1|.
TGCAGCGCCACGATGGGGCGCGAGCAGTACTTC
CSATMGREQYF
>.|TRBJ1-2|TRBV10-3|.
TGTGCCACCCAGGGTTCTCGATTTCTCTATGGCTACACCTTC
CATQGSRFLYGYTF
>TRBD1|TRBJ1-5|TRBV7-6|.
TGTGCCAGTGGCAGGGGGCCCAATCAGCCCCAGCATTTT
CASGRGPNQPQHF
>.|TRBJ2-2|TRBV6-1|.
TGTGCCAGCAACTCCGGACCTCCGAGGGACGGGGAGCTGTTTTTT
CASNSGPPRDGELFF
>.|TRBJ2-5|TRBV6-5|.
TGTGCCAGCAGTTACTCGGGGGGGGGCCGCGAGACCCAGTACTTC
CASSYSGGGRETQYF
>.|TRBJ1-1|TRBV7-9|.
TGTGCCAGCAGCTTTGACAGGCCATTAAGCACTGAAGCTTTCTTT
CASSFDRPLSTEAFF
>.|TRBJ1-3|TRBV19|few
TGTGCCAGTAGTATGACTACTGGAAACACCATATATTTT
CASSMTTGNTIYF
>.|TRBJ1-6|TRBV4-1|.
TGCGCCAGCAGCCACCGACAGGCTTCACCCCTCCACTTT
CASSHRQASPLHF
>.|TRBJ2-1|TRBV9|.
TGTGCCAGCAGCCTGCGGCCGACTAACGCCGACAATGAGCAGTTCTTC
CASSLRPTNADNEQFF
>TRBD1|TRBJ2-3|TRBV6-6|.
TGTGCCAGCAGGACTGACAGGGGCGGTAGGACAGATACGCAGTATTTT
CASRTDRGGRTDTQYF
>.|TRBJ2-3|TRBV18|once
TGTGCCAGCTCAGGGGTCGGCACAGATACGCAGTATTTT
CASSGVGTDTQYF
>.|TRBJ2-5|TRBV9|.
TGTGCCAGCAGCGTAGACGGCAAGCCCCAAGAGACCCAGTACTTC
CASSVDGKPQETQYF
>.|TRBJ2-1|TRBV4-1|few
TGCGCCAGCAGCCTCCGCAGCCTCTACAATGAGCAGTTCTTC
CASSLRSLYNEQFF
>.|TRBJ1-4|TRBV18|.
TGTGCCAGCTCACTCAATTGGGTTGCAACTAATGAAAAACTGTTTTTT
CASSLNWVATNEKLFF
>.|TRBJ2-7|TRBV7-3|once
TGTGCCAGCAGCTTTCGGCCGGGAAAGGAGCAGTACTTC
CASSFRPGKEQYF
>TRBD2|TRBJ2-4|TRBV6-5|many
TGTGCCAGCAGTTACGGGCTAGCGGGGGGAAACATTCAGTACTTC
CASSYGLAGGNIQYF
>.|TRBJ1-5|TRBV6-1|.
TGTGCCAGCAGGACGGATTACAATCAGCCCCAGCATTTT
CASRTDYNQPQHF
>.|TRBJ2-1|TRBV11-3|.
TGTGCCAGCAGCTTAGACGCGTTCGGTGAGCAGTTCTTC
CASSLDAFGEQFF
>.|TRBJ2-7|TRBV28|.
TGTGCCAGCACTCACAGGGTGGGACTACGCGAGCAGTACTTC
CASTHRVGLREQYF
>.|TRBJ2-6|TRBV14|.
TGTGCCAGCAGCCCCCGGGACCCGAAACCCCCCGCTGGGGCCAACGTCCTGACTTTC
CASSPRDPKPPAGANVLTF
>.|TRBJ1-6|TRBV19|once
TGTGCCAGCAATTATCGTACAGGGTTAAGTTCACCCCTCCACTTT
CASNYRTGLSSPLHF
>.|TRBJ2-3|TRBV11-2|.
TGTGCCAGCAGCTTAGTACGGATCCCTGCCGATACGCAGTATTTT
CASSLVRIPADTQYF
>TRBD2|TRBJ2-7|TRBV7-2|few
TGTGCCAGCAGCTCCCTAGCGGGGGCTAAACCCTACGAGCAGTACTTC
CASSSLAGAKPYEQYF
>.|TRBJ1-1|TRBV2|few
TGTGCCAGCAGTAGGGGCGGAGAAGCTTTCTTT
CASSRGGEAFF
>TRBD1|TRBJ2-7|TRBV7-2|.
TGTGCCAGCAGCTTTCCGGGACAGGGGAAGTACGAGCAGTACTTC
CASSFPGQGKYEQYF